One T cell receptor (beta chain) is described in this entry. This clone was picked up one time. Its antigen is currently not known. Base-call qualities are not available, and no considerably larger clone is one nucleotide away. The CDR3 sequence holds 16 residues, the cysteine and phenylalanine included. Kept here is only the CDR3 DNA, which spans 48 bases and is read in frame from base 1. The germline V gene (reference sequence) gives CDR1 as SGHNT and CDR2 as YYREEE. Trimming costs V 7 bases and J 2 bases, and their ends lie 19 bases apart. This sample is part of a study of a mutant IDH1 vaccine in newly diagnosed glioma (dated by TCRdb to the early 2020s). A note on the overall study: Across visits V03 through V10, patients got a total of eight vaccinations, given in weeks 1, 3, 5, 7, 11, 15, 19 and 23. Vaccination was initiated 4-6 weeks after radiotherapy alone, or concurrently with temozolomide cycles in the chemotherapy-containing groups. Of the roughly 30 treated patients, 62.5% were male and 37.5% were female, and a mean age of around 40 years was recorded. Prior to enrollment, standard therapy consisting of radiotherapy alone, temozolomide alone, or radiochemotherapy with temozolomide had been administered to patients, with the combination being received by most patients. Peripheral blood was collected at six visits: V03 (baseline), V05, V07, V10, V12 and V13. Longitudinal TCRB deep sequencing was performed for 20 to 25 treated patients wherever samples were available for exploratory analyses.

Library preparation was by the immunoSEQ multiplex PCR assay. The hsTCRB Kit was used according to the manufacturer's protocol to amplify rearranged TCR beta chain sequences. TCRB libraries were sequenced on an Illumina MiSeq. From the authors' description of their analysis: The proprietary platform of the kit vendor was used for demultiplexing, trimming and gene mapping. TCRdb took this table from immuneACCESS and kept in-frame rearrangements with V and J called. Such tables lack part of the clones; where checked against another copy, unresolved V genes explain under half of the gap, and the rest is unexplained. The V and J calls and clone size come from that table; D and trimming were worked out from the DNA. In this sample the table shows over 45,000 clones, 70% to 90% of which occur a single time. The ten largest make up approximately 3.1% of the sample. What the time point label conveys for this sample: week 5, during vaccination. A 20-mer mutant IDH1 peptide at 300 micrograms in Montanide made up each vaccine dose, which was injected subcutaneously together with topical imiquimod. Donors had newly diagnosed WHO grade 3 or 4 IDH1-mutant astrocytomas with loss of nuclear ATRX. The samples were drawn from NOA16, a multicentre, single-arm, open-label phase I trial in Germany that tested a mutant IDH1 peptide vaccine in humans for the first time. The DNeasy Blood and Tissue Kit was used to extract genomic DNA from EDTA blood for TCRB sequencing.

Here is what the overall study found, with its caveats: PBMC samples for TCRB deep sequencing were selected based on availability. It was noted by the authors that analyses of patient blood samples could not be reproduced owing to sample limitations. Across multiple MHC alleles, vaccine-induced immune responses were seen in 90% to 95% of patients. Pseudoprogression seemed to be unrelated to changes in the top peripheral T cell clonotypes found by TCRB sequencing.

The TCR was taken from a man aged 30-40 years with glioma. The chain uses TRBV5-4 and TRBJ2-1; TRBD2 is a weak D gene call, 6 bases matching. Sequencing used PBMCs, obtained from a glioma patient whose treatment included an IDH1 peptide vaccine. The CDR3 here reads CASPPPGTGTYNEQFF. The sequenced DNA is TGTGCCAGCCCCCCGCCGGGGACTGGGACCTACAATGAGCAGTTCTTC.